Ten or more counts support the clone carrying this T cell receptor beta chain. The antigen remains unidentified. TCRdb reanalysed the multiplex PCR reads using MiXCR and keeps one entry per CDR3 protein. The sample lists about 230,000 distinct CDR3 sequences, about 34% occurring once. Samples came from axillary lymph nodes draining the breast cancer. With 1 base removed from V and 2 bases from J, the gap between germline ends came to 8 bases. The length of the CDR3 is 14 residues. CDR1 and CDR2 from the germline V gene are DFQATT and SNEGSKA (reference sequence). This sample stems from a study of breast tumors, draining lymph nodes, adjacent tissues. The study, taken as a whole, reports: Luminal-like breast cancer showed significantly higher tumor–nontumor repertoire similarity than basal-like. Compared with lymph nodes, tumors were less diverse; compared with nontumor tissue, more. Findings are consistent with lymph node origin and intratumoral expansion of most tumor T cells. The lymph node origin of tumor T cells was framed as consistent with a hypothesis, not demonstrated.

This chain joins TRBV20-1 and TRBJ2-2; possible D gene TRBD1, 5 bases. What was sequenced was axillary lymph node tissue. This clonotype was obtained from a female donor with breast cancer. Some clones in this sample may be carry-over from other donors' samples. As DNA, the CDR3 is TGCAGTGCTAGAGGCAGGGCCAACACCGGGGAGCTGTTTTTT. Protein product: CSARGRANTGELFF.